This T cell receptor (beta chain) was found in a study of blood T cell repertoires in COVID-19. Study background: Samples representing acute and convalescent COVID-19 were sourced from the United States, Italy and Spain. T cells, B-cell-depleted T cells, or PBMCs supplied cDNA or gDNA.

Original processing notes: The assay estimated nucleated cells by amplifying reference gene primers. Here immunoSEQ multiplex PCR was the method, and the copy in TCRdb shows in-frame clones only, minus some. Clone size and V and J calls were adopted from that table, with D and trimming inferred from the DNA. This sample has 250,000 to 300,000 clones, with approximately 81% found just once. Trimming left V 4 bases short and J 5 bases short, with 18 bases between. The CDR3 is made up of 16 amino acids. CDR1 is PRHDT, CDR2 FYEKMQ, per germline (reference sequence). The chain links TRBV13 to TRBJ2-1, with a possible D match to TRBD1 (5 bases). The sequence derives from a woman aged 55 to 70 with active or convalescent COVID-19. Sequences were obtained from peripheral blood. As DNA, the CDR3 is TGTGCCAGCAGCTCCTCAGGGTTTATCAATAACAATGAGCAGTTCTTC. It is translated as CASSSSGFINNNEQFF.